Given below is one TCR beta chain in context. The sample is drawn from a study of blood T cell repertoires in COVID-19. Study context: PBMCs, B-cell-depleted T cells, or T cells provided the cDNA or gDNA that made up the material.

Participants were placed into cohorts based on the clinical history they reported. The table came from immunoSEQ multiplex PCR; TCRdb's copy has only in-frame clones and leaves some out. The sample lists 300,000 to 500,000 clones, approximately 86% occurring once. The CDR3 runs to 14 residues. Germline V gene lookup returns CDR1 SGHKS and CDR2 YYEKEE (reference sequence). V dropped 4 bases and J dropped 3 bases, with 13 bases sitting between them. The TCR comes from a woman in her thirties or forties with acute COVID-19. Material for sequencing was PBMCs or T cells enriched from blood (not recorded which). The V call is TRBV5-5, the J call TRBJ1-1; possible D gene TRBD1, 5 bases. The CDR3 loop is CASSSTGLHTEAFF. For the CDR3, the DNA is TGTGCCAGCAGCAGCACAGGTCTCCACACTGAAGCTTTCTTT.